Listed below are T cell receptor beta chains from one sample, sequenced in a study of blood T cell repertoires in COVID-19. Profiled with immunoSEQ multiplex PCR; TCRdb holds only in-frame clones, not every one. The sample records 400,000 to 450,000 clones, 75% to 90% being singletons. Sequenced input: peripheral blood. These receptors came from a young woman with active or convalescent COVID-19. The CDR3 runs from the conserved cysteine through the conserved F or W. The D gene is left open where the match is weak. Only some rows state a clone size, as once, few, many or a class for expanded clones.

TRBD2,TRBJ2-7,-,TRBV3-1/TRBV3-2,TGTGCCAGCAGCCAAGAGAGGGCGGGAGGGCCCTCCAACGAGCAGTACTTC,CASSQERAGGPSNEQYF
-,TRBJ1-2,-,TRBV7-9,TGTGCCAGCAGCTTAGCACAGCCAAACTATGGCTACACCTTC,CASSLAQPNYGYTF
TRBD1,TRBJ2-7,-,TRBV28,TGTGCCAGCAGGGGGACAGGAGACTCCTACGAGCAGTACTTC,CASRGTGDSYEQYF
TRBD1,TRBJ1-1,-,TRBV29-1,TGCAGCGTTGACGTGGGTAGGGACAGCACTGAAGCTTTCTTT,CSVDVGRDSTEAFF
-,TRBJ2-5,-,TRBV18,TGTGCCAGCTCCCGAGACCAAGAGACCCAGTACTTC,CASSRDQETQYF
TRBD1,TRBJ1-6,-,TRBV18,TGTGCCAGCTCAGCCCGGGACAGGGATTCACCCCTCCACTTT,CASSARDRDSPLHF
-,TRBJ1-4,-,TRBV6-5,TGTGCCAGCAGTTCCTCACGGACAGCTGAAAAACTGTTTTTT,CASSSSRTAEKLFF
TRBD2,TRBJ2-3,-,TRBV5-1,TGCGCCAGCAGCTTGGAATCTAGCGGGAGCGTACATACGCAGTATTTT,CASSLESSGSVHTQYF
-,TRBJ1-4,-,TRBV15,TGTGCCACCTCCCAGCTTCAGGGTTCTGAAAAACTGTTTTTT,CATSQLQGSEKLFF
TRBD2,TRBJ2-1,-,TRBV5-5,TGTGCCAGCAGCCCCCCCGTCGGGCGGGGGGCCTATGAGCAGTTCTTC,CASSPPVGRGAYEQFF
TRBD2,TRBJ2-1,-,TRBV7-9,TGTGCCAGCAGTTTTAGCGGGAGTTCCTACAATGAGCAGTTCTTC,CASSFSGSSYNEQFF
-,TRBJ1-2,-,TRBV7-9,TGTGCCAGCAGCTTAGACGTTCAGGCAGCCGCGAAGGGCTACACCTTC,CASSLDVQAAAKGYTF
-,TRBJ1-1,-,TRBV7-9,TGTGCCAGCAGCTTCGGTAGGAACACTGAAGCTTTCTTT,CASSFGRNTEAFF
TRBD1,TRBJ2-7,-,TRBV14,TGTGCCAGCAGCAGGGGACAGGGGATGTCCTACGAGCAGTACTTC,CASSRGQGMSYEQYF
TRBD1,TRBJ2-7,-,TRBV5-1,TGCGCCAGCAGCTGGGGACAGGGGCCCTACGAGCAGTACTTC,CASSWGQGPYEQYF
-,TRBJ2-2,-,TRBV19,TGTGCCAGTACCCACCCCGTTCCACGCGAGGGGGTCCCCGGGGAGCTGTTTTTT,CASTHPVPREGVPGELFF
-,TRBJ2-1,-,TRBV6-5,TGTGCCACCAAGCAGGATTTAGACTACAATGAGCAGTTCTTC,CATKQDLDYNEQFF
TRBD1,TRBJ1-2,once,TRBV14,TGTGCCAGCAGCCAGAGCGGACAGGGGCACTATGGCTACACCTTC,CASSQSGQGHYGYTF
TRBD2,TRBJ2-3,-,TRBV3-1/TRBV3-2,TGTGCCAGCAGCCAAGAATTGCCTAGCGGGAGCACAGATACGCAGTATTTT,CASSQELPSGSTDTQYF
-,TRBJ1-6,-,TRBV2,TGTGCCAGCAAAACAGGTTACCTATCACCCCTCCACTTT,CASKTGYLSPLHF
-,TRBJ1-5,-,TRBV6-5,TGTGCCAGCAGTTACGGCGGGAATAGCAATCAGCCCCAGCATTTT,CASSYGGNSNQPQHF
-,TRBJ2-5,-,TRBV19,TGTGCCAGTTGCCTGGTGCAACATGAGACCCAGTACTTC,CASCLVQHETQYF
TRBD2,TRBJ2-3,-,TRBV7-2,TGTGCCAGCAGCTTATTCCAGGCGGGAGGGACAGATACGCAGTATTTT,CASSLFQAGGTDTQYF
TRBD1,TRBJ2-7,-,TRBV12-3/TRBV12-4,TGTGCCAGCAGCTGGGACAGGAATAACGAGCAGTACTTC,CASSWDRNNEQYF
TRBD1,TRBJ2-1,-,TRBV7-9,TGTGCCAGCAGCTTAGTAAGCAGGGGGACCCTAATTTACAATGAGCAGTTCTTC,CASSLVSRGTLIYNEQFF
-,TRBJ1-2,-,TRBV6-5,TGTGCCAGCAGCGAGATAGGGGGTACCTATGGCTACACCTTC,CASSEIGGTYGYTF
-,TRBJ1-5,-,TRBV5-6,TGTGCCAGCAGCAACCGACACTTGCTTAGCAATCAGCCCCAGCATTTT,CASSNRHLLSNQPQHF